The TCR beta chain under discussion was sequenced for a study of blood T cell repertoires in COVID-19 (dated by TCRdb to 2020 to 2021). Describing the broader study: Samples covering the acute and convalescent phases of COVID-19 were provided by collaborators in the United States, Italy and Spain. The prospective study material was composed of cDNA or gDNA derived from T cells, B-cell-depleted T cells, or PBMCs. Deeply sampled blood TCRbeta repertoires from subjects exposed to, actively infected with, or recovered from COVID-19 were included in the dataset. The repertoires were released in a freely available public database meant as a resource for research on the immune response to SARS-CoV-2. The samples were drawn from two sources: the first 160 participants of the ongoing ImmuneRACE study, and 950 to 1,500 subjects contributed by 6 global collaborators. The sample metadata nearly always contained a de-identified subject ID, COVID-19 status, age in years and sex. HLA class I and class II types, where available, came from metadata supplied by the sample provider rather than from assay-based typing.

The investigation overall reported the following: How much clinical and demographic metadata was included differed by source and by participant, and the metadata was provided uncurated.

At the junction V is shortened by 7 bases and J by 3 bases, with 13 bases in between. Taken from the germline V gene, the CDR1 and CDR2 loops are MDHEN and SYDVKM. From its cysteine to its phenylalanine, the CDR3 spans 14 amino acids. Only CDR3 DNA is held: 42 bases, read in frame from base 1. TCRbeta CDR3 regions were amplified from genomic DNA by means of the immunoSEQ Assay, a bias-controlled multiplex PCR. On the study's bioinformatics: Nucleated cell counts per sample were estimated from amplification of reference gene primers within the assay. Sequence reads were collapsed and filtered to measure the absolute abundance of every unique TCRbeta CDR3 rearrangement. For each sample, productive Simpson clonality was calculated as the square root of Simpson's diversity index over productive rearrangements. TCRdb holds this immuneACCESS table with in-frame rearrangements only. Some clones are missing; in checked studies, unresolved V genes explain under half, and the rest has no known cause. Clonal size and the V and J genes are those of that table, whereas D and trimming came from the DNA. Present in this sample are 110,000 to 150,000 clones, around 80% of which were seen just once. 1.5% to 2% of the sample is in the top ten clones.

Participants in the prospective study were aged about 18 to 100 years, lived in 20 to 25 United States geographic areas, and enrolled through a virtual design. In the prospective study, cohorts were assigned on the basis of participant-reported clinical history obtained from a screening survey and a study questionnaire. Exposed participants were defined as having been in contact with someone with a PCR-confirmed or clinician-diagnosed COVID-19 case within 2 weeks of study entry. Each participant in the prospective study had whole blood, serum and a nasopharyngeal or oropharyngeal swab collected by mobile phlebotomists. Prospective study participants could optionally give additional blood draws and questionnaires over an approximately two-month period. Before DNA extraction, blood samples from the prospective study were shipped at room temperature or frozen. With respect to this clone: Its antigen remains undetermined. The sample holds no much larger clone one base away, and base qualities are not on file.

This receptor was identified in a woman under 30 who had been exposed to COVID-19. The V and J genes are TRBV28 and TRBJ2-1, with TRBD2 perhaps the D gene, on 6 matching bases. The sample comprised PBMCs or T cells enriched from blood (not recorded which). The sequenced DNA is TGTGCCAGCAAGGGCGGGGCTGACTACAATGAGCAGTTCTTC. It encodes CASKGGADYNEQFF.